This T cell receptor beta chain emerged from a study of T-cell memory formation after mild COVID-19. Study-level points and caveats: The main location of contracting CD4+ clones was CM and EM, and that of contracting CD8+ clones was EMRA. Pre-infection memory showed some responding clones, and this suggested that cross-reactive memory joined. Clones contracting over day 15 to 85 were CD4/CD8 balanced, with later expanders leaning CD4+.

CDR3 length equals 15 residues. The V gene's germline CDR1 is SGHTA and CDR2 FQGNSA. The junction had 5 bases not matched to a gene; V was cut back by 6 bases and J by 0 bases. A remark on this clonotype: Antigen: not known.

TCRdb itself ran the 5' RACE reads through MiXCR, one entry per CDR3 protein. The sample contains approximately 480,000 distinct CDR3 sequences, about 20% of which appear only once. The clonotype was recovered from an adult woman who had mild COVID-19 (a few samples of this study predate the infection). Cell type and time point are not known. The chain is built from TRBV7-2 and TRBJ2-3; 8 bases agree with TRBD2. Sequenced: PBMCs or a T cell subset sorted from them (not recorded which). The CDR3 is CASRTGGLSTDTQYF. In DNA, the CDR3 is TGTGCCAGCAGAACGGGGGGGCTGAGCACAGATACGCAGTATTTT. The full variable domain, rest sourced from reference TRBV7-2 and TRBJ2-3, is GAGVSQSPSNKVTEKGKDVELRCDPISGHTALYWYRQSLGQGLEFLIYFQGNSAPDKSGLPSDRFSAERTGGSVSTLTIQRTQQEDSAVYLCASRTGGLSTDTQYFGPGTRLTVL.